The 15 T cell receptor beta chains presented below share a single source sample, sequenced in a study of Ad26.COV2.S vaccination and SARS-CoV-2 variants. Treatment defined: about 20 received Ad26.COV2.S at low or high dose, single or two shots; roughly five received placebo; per-sample allocation not given. Specimens were obtained on day 63 following the first vaccine or placebo injection. The table came from immunoSEQ multiplex PCR; TCRdb's copy has only in-frame clones and leaves some out. The table shows roughly 250,000 clones, with roughly 89% occurring only once. This material consisted of peripheral blood, taken in a trial of Ad26.COV2.S vaccine versus placebo. The origin of the receptors is a person aged 18-60 years who received the Ad26.COV2.S COVID-19 vaccine or a placebo.

The J gene is TRBJ2-3, the V gene TRBV6-5, with D perhaps matching TRBD2 (6 bases). The CDR3 runs to 16 residues. CDR1 and CDR2 from the germline V gene are MNHEY and SVGAGI. Trimming removed 2 bases from V and 3 bases from J, with 15 bases in between. Here the CDR3 DNA reads TGTGCCAGCAGTTACACAGGTGGGGGGTGGACAGATACGCAGTATTTT. This encodes CASSYTGGGWTDTQYF.

The chain carries TRBV7-3 and TRBJ2-1; 13 bases agree with TRBD2. The germline CDR1 and CDR2 sequences are SGHTA and FQGTGA. V shed 4 bases and J 0 bases; nucleotides not matched to a gene: 12. The CDR3 loop spans 20 amino acids. CDR3 bases: TGTGCCAGCAGCTCTCAACCGGGACTAGCGGGGCTAAGCTCCTACAATGAGCAGTTCTTC. Amino acid sequence: CASSSQPGLAGLSSYNEQFF.

In this sample, this clone turned up many times. The J gene is TRBJ2-7, the V gene TRBV5-5; D is unresolved. Germline V gives CDR1 SGHKS, CDR2 YYEKEE (reference sequence). V lost 4 bases and J 5 bases, leaving 13 bases between the germline ends. The CDR3 length is 13 residues. Here the CDR3 DNA reads TGTGCCAGCAGCAGGACGGTATCGGACGAGCAGTACGTC. It is translated as CASSRTVSDEQYV.

The chain recombines TRBV10-1 with TRBJ2-3; TRBD1 aligns across 7 bases. Trimming cost V 10 bases and J 0 bases; bases outside gene matches: 10. This CDR3 has 15 residues. The germline gives CDR1 WNHNN, CDR2 SYGVQD (reference sequence). CDR3 coding DNA: TGCGCCATTCTGGATACAGGGGTGAGCACAGATACGCAGTATTTT. Protein product: CAILDTGVSTDTQYF.

J is TRBJ2-1 and V is TRBV3-1 (or the pseudogene TRBV3-2); D might be TRBD1 or TRBD2, each matching 5 bases. Germline-derived CDR1 and CDR2 are LGHDT and YNNKEL (reference sequence). This CDR3 contains 13 residues. V lost 4 bases and J lost 8, with 12 bases in between. The CDR3 region is CASSLGVRYEQFF. The CDR3 DNA sequence: TGTGCCAGCAGCCTGGGGGTTAGGTATGAGCAGTTCTTC.

The rearrangement joins TRBV30 to TRBJ2-4, with D perhaps given as TRBD1 or TRBD2 (6 bases each). V lost 7 bases and J 6 bases, leaving 13 bases between the germline ends. The CDR3 sequence is 12 residues long. Germline V CDR1 and CDR2: GTSNPN, SVGIG (reference sequence). The CDR3 nucleotides are TGTGCCTCCGGGAGAGGGGGAAACATTCAGTACTTC. It is translated as CASGRGGNIQYF.

The chain carries TRBV3-1 (or the pseudogene TRBV3-2) and TRBJ2-7; D gene ambiguous. Germline values: CDR1 LGHDT, CDR2 YNNKEL (reference sequence). This CDR3 has 13 residues. The V end lost 5 bases, the J end lost 4 bases, and 12 bases lay between the germline ends. The CDR3 region has the DNA TGTGCCAGCAGCTCCCGGGTCTTTTACGAGCAGTACGTC. Translating it yields CASSSRVFYEQYV.

This clone was detected only once. The chain employs TRBV12-3 or TRBV12-4 and TRBJ1-2; 7 bases fit TRBD1. The V and J ends lost 5 bases and 7 bases, in that order; junction bases with no gene match: 7. This CDR3 is 13 amino acids long. The CDR3 reads CASSRGTASGYTF. The DNA of the CDR3 is TGTGCCAGCAGTCGCGGGACAGCGTCTGGCTACACCTTC.

The rearrangement joins TRBV19 to TRBJ2-1, with unresolved D. The germline CDR1 and CDR2 sequences are LNHDA and SQIVND (reference sequence). V lost 3 bases and J lost 1, with 16 bases in between. This CDR3 has 17 amino acids. CDR3 amino acids: CASSMLELGSSYNEQFF. CDR3 coding DNA: TGTGCCAGTAGTATGCTCGAATTAGGGTCATCCTACAATGAGCAGTTCTTC.

The chain joins TRBV24-1 to TRBJ2-1, with 7 bases aligning to TRBD1. The CDR3 extends over 13 amino acids. CDR1 is KGHDR, CDR2 SFDVKD, per germline. The V segment lost 3 bases and the J segment 7 bases; nucleotides outside the gene matches: 2. This CDR3 is CATSDRTGNEQFF. The CDR3 bases are TGTGCCACCAGTGATCGGACAGGTAATGAGCAGTTCTTC.

The gene calls are TRBV28 and TRBJ1-1; D is unclear. Between the trimmed V and J ends, which lost 2 bases and 1 base, there was a span of 8 bases. The CDR3 is 14 residues long. CDR1 MDHEN and CDR2 SYDVKM come from the germline V gene. The CDR3 region is CASSLRQKNTEAFF. CDR3 DNA: TGTGCCAGCAGTTTAAGGCAGAAGAACACTGAAGCTTTCTTT.

The rearrangement links TRBV7-2 to TRBJ2-3, with 10 bases identical to TRBD2. The V gene's germline CDR1 is SGHTA and CDR2 FQGNSA. J lost 1 base, V lost 4 bases, and 5 bases had no gene match. The CDR3 totals 16 residues. The DNA for the CDR3 is TGTGCCAGCAGCTCTACCCTAGCGGGAGGCACAGATACGCAGTATTTT. It encodes CASSSTLAGGTDTQYF.

This chain joins TRBV30 and TRBJ2-2; TRBD2 agrees at 7 bases. This CDR3 is 12 amino acids long. The V and J ends lost 6 bases and 9 bases, in that order; junction bases with no gene match: 7. CDR1 GTSNPN and CDR2 SVGIG come from the germline V gene (reference sequence). CDR3 region: CACKAGVWELFF. The DNA for the CDR3 is TGTGCCTGTAAGGCGGGAGTATGGGAGCTGTTTTTT.

The chain recombines TRBV30 with TRBJ1-1; TRBD1 matches at 8 bases. V was clipped by 3 bases and J by 1 base; unmatched bases: 4. Germline assignment: CDR1 GTSNPN and CDR2 SVGIG (reference sequence). The CDR3 extends over 14 amino acids. In DNA form, the CDR3 reads TGTGCCTGGAGATTGGACAGGGCGAACACTGAAGCTTTCTTT. It yields the protein CAWRLDRANTEAFF.

V gene TRBV4-2 combines with J gene TRBJ2-1; unclear D gene. Germline V gene lookup returns CDR1 LGHNA and CDR2 YNFKEQ. The CDR3 is made up of 15 amino acids. V was trimmed by 0 bases and J by 1 base, leaving 7 bases between them. CDR3 amino acids: CASSQDSGSYNEQFF. CDR3 sequence (DNA): TGTGCCAGCAGCCAAGATTCAGGTTCCTACAATGAGCAGTTCTTC.